Listed here are 2 T cell receptor beta chains from one sample, sequenced in a study of vaccination and CD4 T cells after COVID-19. Once obtained from cultured CD4+ T cells, the DNA was sequenced using the Oncomine TCR Beta short-read assay. TCRdb processed the PCR reads anew with MiXCR; each CDR3 protein has one entry. The data show about 26,000 distinct CDR3 sequences, with 36% seen just once and 3% to 4% held by the top ten. The time point here: late sampling 161 to 241 days after vaccination in a few convalescent patients. Treatment meaning: approximately 10-day PBMC culture with coronavirus spike peptide pools or control peptides (ViraFEST assay). Their antigens remain unidentified. The input for sequencing was CD4+ T cells from blood, cultured in vitro, taken about 7 months after SARS-CoV-2 vaccination. The origin of the receptors is a human donor who had recovered from COVID-19.

The table lists this clonotype with a count of one. The chain links TRBV7-2 to TRBJ2-2, with TRBD2 matching over 7 bases. CDR3 length equals 15 residues. Unmatched junction bases numbered 6, after V lost 1 base and J lost 7 bases. Germline V lookup: CDR1 SGHTA, CDR2 FQGNSA. The CDR3 sequence: CASSLGRSGIGELFF. The CDR3 DNA reads as TGTGCCAGCAGCTTAGGACGGAGCGGGATCGGGGAGCTGTTTTTT.

The J gene is TRBJ2-1, the V gene TRBV20-1; the match to TRBD2 covers 9 bases. The trim removed 3 bases at V and 3 bases at J, leaving 18 bases unmatched. CDR3 length equals 19 residues. Germline lookup yields CDR1 DFQATT and CDR2 SNEGSKA (reference sequence). CDR3 nucleotides: TGCAGTGCTAGGGGCGCAGTGGCTAGCGGGACGACCTTCTACAATGAGCAGTTCTTC. This codes for CSARGAVASGTTFYNEQFF.